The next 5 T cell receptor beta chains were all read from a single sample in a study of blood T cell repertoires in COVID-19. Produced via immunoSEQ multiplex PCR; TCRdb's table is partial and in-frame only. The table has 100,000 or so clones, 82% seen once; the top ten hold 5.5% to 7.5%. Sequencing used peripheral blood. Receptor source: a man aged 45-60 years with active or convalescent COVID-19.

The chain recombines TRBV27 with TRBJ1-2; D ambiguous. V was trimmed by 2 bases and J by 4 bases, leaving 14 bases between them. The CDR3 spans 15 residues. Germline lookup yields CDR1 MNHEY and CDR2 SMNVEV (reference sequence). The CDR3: CASSLKEPGIYGYTF. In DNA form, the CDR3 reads TGTGCCAGCAGTTTAAAGGAGCCCGGGATCTATGGCTACACCTTC.

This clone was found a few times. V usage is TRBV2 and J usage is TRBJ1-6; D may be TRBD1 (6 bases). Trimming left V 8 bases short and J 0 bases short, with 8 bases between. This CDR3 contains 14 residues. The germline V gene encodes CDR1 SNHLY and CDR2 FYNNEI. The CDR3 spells CASGGISYNSPLHF. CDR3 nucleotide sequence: TGTGCCAGCGGGGGCATCTCCTATAATTCACCCCTCCACTTT.

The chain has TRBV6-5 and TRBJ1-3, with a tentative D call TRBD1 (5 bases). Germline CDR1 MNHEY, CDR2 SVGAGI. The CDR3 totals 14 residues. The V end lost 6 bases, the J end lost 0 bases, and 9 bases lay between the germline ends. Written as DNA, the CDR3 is TGTGCCAGCAGGAATCAGGGCTCTGGAAACACCATATATTTT. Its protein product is CASRNQGSGNTIYF.

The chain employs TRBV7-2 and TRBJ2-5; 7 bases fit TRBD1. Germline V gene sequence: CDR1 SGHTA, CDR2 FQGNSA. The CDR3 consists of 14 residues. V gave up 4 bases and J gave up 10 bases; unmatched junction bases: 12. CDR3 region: CASSSGQAAEGQYF. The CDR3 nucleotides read TGTGCCAGCAGCTCCGGACAGGCGGCCGAGGGCCAGTACTTC.

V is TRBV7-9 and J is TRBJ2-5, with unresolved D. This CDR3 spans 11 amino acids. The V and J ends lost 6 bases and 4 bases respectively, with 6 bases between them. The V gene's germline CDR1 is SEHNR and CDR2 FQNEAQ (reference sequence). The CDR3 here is CASRSGETQYF. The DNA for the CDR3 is TGTGCCAGCAGGTCAGGAGAGACCCAGTACTTC.